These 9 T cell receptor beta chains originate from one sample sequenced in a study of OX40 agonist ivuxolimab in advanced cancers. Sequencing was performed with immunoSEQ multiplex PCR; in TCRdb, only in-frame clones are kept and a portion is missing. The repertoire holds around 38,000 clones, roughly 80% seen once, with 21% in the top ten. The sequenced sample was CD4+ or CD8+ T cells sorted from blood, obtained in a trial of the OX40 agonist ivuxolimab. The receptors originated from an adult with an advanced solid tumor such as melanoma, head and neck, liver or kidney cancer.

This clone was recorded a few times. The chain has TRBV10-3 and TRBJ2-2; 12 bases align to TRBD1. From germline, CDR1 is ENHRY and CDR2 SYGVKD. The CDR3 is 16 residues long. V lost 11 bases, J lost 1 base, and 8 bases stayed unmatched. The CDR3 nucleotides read TGTGCCTCCAGGGGACAGGGGGCCCTGAACACCGGGGAGCTGTTTTTT. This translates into CASRGQGALNTGELFF.

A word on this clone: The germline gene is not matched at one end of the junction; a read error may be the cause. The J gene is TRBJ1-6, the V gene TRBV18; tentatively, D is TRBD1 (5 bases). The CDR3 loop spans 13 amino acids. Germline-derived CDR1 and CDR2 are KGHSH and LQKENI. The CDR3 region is CASSLSDTSALHF. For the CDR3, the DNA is TGTGCCAGCTCACTATCGGACACTTCAGCCCTCCACTTT.

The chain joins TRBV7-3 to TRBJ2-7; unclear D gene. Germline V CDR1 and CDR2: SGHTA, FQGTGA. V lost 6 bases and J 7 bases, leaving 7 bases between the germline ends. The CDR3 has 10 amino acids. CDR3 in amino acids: CASRRPEQYF. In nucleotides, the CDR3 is TGTGCCAGCAGACGACCTGAGCAGTACTTC.

The CDR3 is CASRPLLTGYEQFF. CDR3 nucleotide sequence: TGCGCCAGCAGACCCTTGTTGACAGGCTATGAGCAGTTCTTC. The chain is built from TRBV4-1 and TRBJ2-1, with a possible D match to TRBD1 (6 bases). With 6 bases removed from V and 8 bases from J, the gap between germline ends came to 17 bases. Looked up from germline, CDR1 is MGHRA and CDR2 is YSYEKL. The CDR3 covers 14 residues.

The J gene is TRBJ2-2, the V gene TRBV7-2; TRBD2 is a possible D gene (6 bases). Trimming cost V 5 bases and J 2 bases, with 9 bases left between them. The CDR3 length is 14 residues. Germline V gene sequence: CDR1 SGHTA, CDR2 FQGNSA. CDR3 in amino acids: CASSRGLNTGELFF. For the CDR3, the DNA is TGTGCCAGCAGCAGGGGACTTAACACCGGGGAGCTGTTTTTT. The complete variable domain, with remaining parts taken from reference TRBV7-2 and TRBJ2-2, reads GAGVSQSPSNKVTEKGKDVELRCDPISGHTALYWYRQSLGQGLEFLIYFQGNSAPDKSGLPSDRFSAERTGGSVSTLTIQRTQQEDSAVYLCASSRGLNTGELFFGEGSRLTVL.

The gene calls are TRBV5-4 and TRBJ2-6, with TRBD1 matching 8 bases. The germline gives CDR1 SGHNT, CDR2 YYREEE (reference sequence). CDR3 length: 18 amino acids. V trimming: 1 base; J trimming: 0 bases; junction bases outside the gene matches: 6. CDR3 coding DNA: TGTGCCAGCAGCTTGATGTGGACAGGGACCTCTGGGGCCAACGTCCTGACTTTC. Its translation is CASSLMWTGTSGANVLTF. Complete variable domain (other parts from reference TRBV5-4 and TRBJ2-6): ETGVTQSPTHLIKTRGQQVTLRCSSQSGHNTVSWYQQALGQGPQFIFQYYREEENGRGNFPPRFSGLQFPNYSSELNVNALELDDSALYLCASSLMWTGTSGANVLTFGAGSRLTVL.

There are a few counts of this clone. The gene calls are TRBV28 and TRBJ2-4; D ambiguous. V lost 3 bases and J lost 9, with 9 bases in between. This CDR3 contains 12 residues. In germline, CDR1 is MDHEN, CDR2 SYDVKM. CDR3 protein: CASSFGRGIQYF. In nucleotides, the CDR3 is TGTGCCAGCAGTTTTGGACGCGGCATTCAGTACTTC.

This CDR3 reads CASPAAGQDEKLFF. The CDR3 DNA reads TGTGCCAGCCCAGCGGCGGGACAGGACGAAAAACTGTTTTTT. The chain carries TRBV7-9 and TRBJ1-4; TRBD1 matches 8 bases. The CDR3 has 14 amino acids. Germline-derived CDR1 and CDR2 are SEHNR and FQNEAQ (reference sequence). The V and J ends lost 8 bases and 8 bases, in that order; junction bases with no gene match: 10.

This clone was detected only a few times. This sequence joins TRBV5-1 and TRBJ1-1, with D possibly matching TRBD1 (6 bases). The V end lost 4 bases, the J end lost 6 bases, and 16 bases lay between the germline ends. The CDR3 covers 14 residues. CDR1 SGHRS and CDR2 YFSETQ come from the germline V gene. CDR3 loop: CASSLQGNDAEAFF. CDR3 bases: TGCGCCAGCAGCCTACAGGGTAACGATGCTGAAGCTTTCTTT.